The 27 T cell receptor beta chains below come from one sample, sequenced in a study of human T cells and chemical hapten exposure (dated by TCRdb to about 2021). Library generation was performed with RACE. Instrument used: NextSeq 500. Using fastp at Q25 and MiXCR, TCRdb reprocessed the public reads and kept productive beta chains. Identical CDR3 proteins give one entry, which carries the most common genes and DNA. This sample lists more than 35,000 distinct CDR3 sequences; around 3.4% were detected once. Clones ranked in the top ten supply approximately 5% of the sample. This specimen's time point label, per the study, means: healthy volunteer bleed at 6 weeks. Total RNA was extracted from unfractionated whole blood collected in Tempus Blood RNA tubes. Sequenced sample: whole blood. Receptors were obtained from a human donor in good health. Some clones in this sample may be carry-over from other donors' samples.

Only a few counts were recorded for this clonotype. The chain joins TRBV19 to TRBJ1-2, with TRBD1 identical over 11 bases. Losses at the gene ends were 4 bases for V and 4 bases for J; bases not matched to a gene: 17. Germline CDR1 LNHDA, CDR2 SQIVND (reference sequence). The CDR3 extends over 19 amino acids. CDR3 residues: CASSNPQDRGRLKAYGYTF. CDR3 DNA: TGTGCCAGTAGTAACCCTCAGGACAGGGGGCGTTTAAAGGCCTATGGCTACACCTTC.

At least ten counts were recorded for this clonotype. This rearrangement joins TRBV28 to TRBJ2-7; TRBD2 matches at 11 bases. Germline CDR1 is MDHEN and CDR2 is SYDVKM. V lost 6 bases to trimming and J lost 2 bases; unmatched junction nucleotides: 6. The CDR3 is 15 amino acids. The CDR3 loop is CASRLAGGRTYEQYF. The DNA of the CDR3 is TGTGCCAGCAGATTAGCGGGAGGGCGCACCTACGAGCAGTACTTC.

This clonotype has a count of ten or more. Without the conserved terminal phenylalanine or tryptophan, this CDR3 likely stems from a read error. It is unclear where the CDR3 begins or ends on the DNA, so no DNA is shown, and the CDR3 is as TCRdb lists it. The V call is TRBV2, the J call TRBJ2-3; the table's D call TRBD1 went unverified against the DNA. Per the germline V gene, CDR1 is SNHLY and CDR2 is FYNNEI. The CDR3 is 11 amino acids in total, end residues counted. The CDR3 loop is CASSESYMAAL.

Ten or more counts support this clonotype. This chain links TRBV29-1 with TRBJ1-4; D may be TRBD1 (5 bases). The V end lost 8 bases, the J end lost 7 bases, and 20 bases lay between the germline ends. Per the germline V gene, CDR1 is SQVTM and CDR2 is ANQGSEA. The CDR3 is 14 residues long. CDR3 nucleotide sequence: TGCAGCTATTCGCATGGGGGGAGAAGTGAAAAACTGTTTTTT. This gives the protein CSYSHGGRSEKLFF. The full variable domain, completed using reference TRBV29-1 and TRBJ1-4, is SAVISQKPSRDICQRGTSLTIQCQVDSQVTMMFWYRQQPGQSLTLIATANQGSEATYESGFVIDKFPISRPNLTFSTLTVSNMSPEDSSIYLCSYSHGGRSEKLFFGSGTQLSVL.

This clonotype was counted ten times or more. The genes are TRBV24-1 and TRBJ1-5; D is unclear. The CDR3 consists of 16 residues. Germline CDR1 and CDR2: KGHDR and SFDVKD. Trimming cost V 5 bases and J 2 bases, with 15 bases left between them. CDR3 bases: TGTGCCACCAGTGGCCCAACGGTTCCAGGCAATCAGCCCCAGCATTTT. Translating gives CATSGPTVPGNQPQHF.

This clonotype was counted ten times or more. V usage is TRBV28 and J usage is TRBJ2-7; D is undetermined. Germline V gene lookup returns CDR1 MDHEN and CDR2 SYDVKM. Trimming removed 4 bases from V and 2 bases from J, with 6 bases in between. The CDR3 loop spans 12 amino acids. CDR3 in DNA: TGTGCCAGCAGTTCGCCCCCCTACGAGCAGTACTTC. Its protein product is CASSSPPYEQYF.

This clonotype was recorded many times. CDR3 DNA sequence: TGCAGTGCTAGGGGAGCCGCAGATACGCAGTATTTT. This encodes CSARGAADTQYF. This chain links TRBV20-1 with TRBJ2-3, with D tentatively TRBD2 (5 bases). There are 12 residues in the CDR3. Germline values: CDR1 DFQATT, CDR2 SNEGSKA (reference sequence). The ends were cut back, 3 bases at V and 4 bases at J, with 8 bases in the middle.

This clonotype was recorded many times. The chain uses TRBV5-1 and TRBJ2-3, with a possible D match to TRBD1 (5 bases). The ends were cut back, 4 bases at V and 0 bases at J, with 12 bases in the middle. This CDR3 contains 15 residues. Germline V CDR1 and CDR2: SGHRS, YFSETQ. The CDR3 DNA is TGCGCCAGCAGCCACCGGACACTGAGCACAGATACGCAGTATTTT. This translates into CASSHRTLSTDTQYF.

This clonotype was seen repeatedly, ten times or more. The V gene is TRBV7-6, the J gene TRBJ2-3, with 9 bases lining up with TRBD2. The CDR3 has 17 amino acids. Per the germline V gene, CDR1 is SGHVS and CDR2 is FNYEAQ. J was trimmed by 4 bases and V by 5 bases; bases with no gene match: 13. The CDR3 loop reads CASSLPPGVAGADTQYF. In DNA, the CDR3 is TGTGCCAGCAGCCTCCCCCCCGGAGTAGCGGGAGCAGATACGCAGTATTTT. Full variable domain (outside the CDR3, taken from reference TRBV7-6 and TRBJ2-3): GAGVSQSPRYKVTKRGQDVALRCDPISGHVSLYWYRQALGQGPEFLTYFNYEAQQDKSGLPNDRFSAERPEGSISTLTIQRTEQRDSAMYRCASSLPPGVAGADTQYFGPGTRLTVL.

The chain has TRBV11-2 and TRBJ1-1, with D perhaps matching TRBD1 (5 bases). V lost 3 bases and J lost 2, with 16 bases in between. Per the germline V gene, CDR1 is SGHAT and CDR2 is FQNNGV. CDR3 length: 16 amino acids. CDR3 coding DNA: TGTGCCAGCAGCTTTCCCCTTAGCCAGGGCAACACTGAAGCTTTCTTT. Encoded protein: CASSFPLSQGNTEAFF.

The CDR3 DNA sequence: TGCAGCGTTGCGAGGAGAGGGATAGCTAACTATGGCTACACCTTC. Protein: CSVARRGIANYGYTF. The V gene is TRBV29-1, the J gene TRBJ1-2, with D unresolved. Trimming cost V 4 bases and J 0 bases, with 15 bases left between them. CDR1 is SQVTM and CDR2 is ANQGSEA in the germline V gene. The CDR3 has 15 residues.

The rearrangement links TRBV6-2 or TRBV6-3 to TRBJ2-3; 9 bases fit TRBD1. Germline V gene sequence: CDR1 MNHEY, CDR2 SVGEGT. The length of the CDR3 is 16 residues. The ends lost 5 bases at V and 1 base at J; junction bases unmatched: 7. Written as DNA, the CDR3 is TGTGCCAGCAGTCCGAGGACAGGGGTTGGCACAGATACGCAGTATTTT. Translation: CASSPRTGVGTDTQYF.

There are many counts of this clonotype. The J gene is TRBJ1-2, the V gene TRBV6-5; possibly TRBD1 for D (5 bases). The CDR3 extends over 14 amino acids. The V gene lost 0 bases and the J gene lost 4 bases, with 9 bases spanning the gap. Germline V gene data show CDR1 as MNHEY and CDR2 as SVGAGI. The CDR3 DNA follows: TGTGCCAGCAGTTACTCGCAGGGCAGCTATGGCTACACCTTC. Amino acids: CASSYSQGSYGYTF.

This clonotype was observed at least ten times. The chain uses TRBV20-1 and TRBJ2-7; a weak D match, TRBD1 (6 bases). The CDR3 consists of 12 residues. Germline V CDR1 and CDR2: DFQATT, SNEGSKA (reference sequence). V was pared by 5 bases and J by 6 bases, with 14 bases between. The CDR3 region has the DNA TGCAGTGCTCTGGACAGAGGATTCGAGCAGTACTTC. Translation: CSALDRGFEQYF.

The table lists this clonotype with many counts. V gene TRBV5-5 combines with J gene TRBJ1-2; D possibly corresponds to TRBD1 (5 bases). CDR1 and CDR2 (germline): SGHKS, YYEKEE (reference sequence). With 4 bases removed from V and 11 bases from J, the gap between germline ends came to 15 bases. CDR3 size: 12 residues. The CDR3 here is CASSVGTREYTF. CDR3 coding DNA: TGTGCCAGCAGCGTCGGGACTCGTGAATACACCTTC.

This clonotype has at least ten counts. The CDR3 region has the DNA TGTGCCAGCAGACCTGATCTTAGCTCTGGAAACACCATATATTTT. It translates to CASRPDLSSGNTIYF. The chain links TRBV7-2 to TRBJ1-3; the D is unclear. The CDR3 contains 15 residues. Deletions cut 6 bases from V and 0 bases from J, with 12 bases between. Germline lookup yields CDR1 SGHTA and CDR2 FQGNSA. Based on the CDR3 plus reference TRBV7-2 and TRBJ1-3, the full variable domain is GAGVSQSPSNKVTEKGKDVELRCDPISGHTALYWYRQSLGQGLEFLIYFQGNSAPDKSGLPSDRFSAERTGGSVSTLTIQRTQQEDSAVYLCASRPDLSSGNTIYFGEGSWLTVV.

The rearrangement joins TRBV24-1 to TRBJ2-2, with a possible D match to TRBD2 (5 bases). V was trimmed by 4 bases and J by 0 bases, leaving 17 bases between them. Looked up from germline, CDR1 is KGHDR and CDR2 is SFDVKD. CDR3 length: 18 residues. Here the CDR3 DNA reads TGTGCCACCAGTGACCCTAGCCTGCCGAGACCGAACACCGGGGAGCTGTTTTTT. Translated: CATSDPSLPRPNTGELFF.

This clonotype was seen repeatedly, ten times or more. The chain is built from TRBV12-3 or TRBV12-4 and TRBJ2-7, with D possibly called TRBD1 or TRBD2 (5 bases each). Trimming left V 4 bases short and J 4 bases short, with 20 bases between. The CDR3 loop spans 16 amino acids. CDR3 protein: CASSYIIGTGSYEQYF. CDR3 in DNA: TGTGCCAGCAGTTATATCATAGGGACGGGTTCGTACGAGCAGTACTTC.

This clonotype was counted many times. The rearrangement uses TRBV29-1 and TRBJ2-7; D is uncertain. CDR3 length equals 11 residues. Germline V gene lookup returns CDR1 SQVTM and CDR2 ANQGSEA. V dropped 1 base and J dropped 3 bases, with 4 bases sitting between them. The CDR3 region has the DNA TGCAGCGTTGAAGTTGACTACGAGCAGTACTTC. This translates into CSVEVDYEQYF.

This clonotype has a count of ten or more. This chain uses TRBV28 with TRBJ1-2, with D perhaps matching TRBD1 (5 bases). The V gene's germline CDR1 is MDHEN and CDR2 SYDVKM. With 2 bases removed from V and 3 bases from J, the gap between germline ends came to 7 bases. The CDR3 loop spans 13 amino acids. The CDR3 loop is CASSLGGDYGYTF. CDR3 nucleotide sequence: TGTGCCAGCAGTTTAGGGGGGGACTATGGCTACACCTTC.

Many counts were recorded for this clonotype. J is TRBJ2-1 and V is TRBV28, with TRBD2 identical over 8 bases. The CDR3 is 15 residues long. J was trimmed by 8 bases and V by 2 bases; bases with no gene match: 8. Per germline, CDR1 MDHEN and CDR2 SYDVKM. CDR3 in amino acids: CASSLGTGGSHEQFF. The CDR3, as DNA: TGTGCCAGCAGTTTAGGGACGGGAGGGTCCCATGAGCAGTTCTTC.

The table lists this clonotype with a few counts. The chain combines TRBV14 with TRBJ2-3; 9 positions agree with TRBD2. This CDR3 has 14 amino acids. The trim removed 3 bases at V and 4 bases at J, leaving 2 bases unmatched. Germline V gives CDR1 SGHDN, CDR2 FVKESK. CDR3 bases: TGTGCCAGCAGCCAGACTAGCGGAGCAGATACGCAGTATTTT. This gives the protein CASSQTSGADTQYF.

This clonotype was observed many times. The chain has TRBV6-6 and TRBJ2-5; TRBD1 aligns across 7 bases. The V gene's germline CDR1 is MNHNY and CDR2 SVGAGI (reference sequence). CDR3 length: 14 amino acids. Trimming cost V 2 bases and J 2 bases; bases outside gene matches: 2. CDR3 DNA sequence: TGTGCCAGCAGTTACGGGACAGCACAAGAGACCCAGTACTTC. It codes for CASSYGTAQETQYF.

V gene TRBV5-1 combines with J gene TRBJ1-3; D call uncertain. The V end lost 3 bases, the J end lost 0 bases, and 7 bases lay between the germline ends. Germline CDR1 and CDR2: SGHRS and YFSETQ. CDR3 length: 14 residues. The DNA for the CDR3 is TGCGCCAGCAGCTCTCAGCTCTCTGGAAACACCATATATTTT. As protein: CASSSQLSGNTIYF.

This clonotype was seen many times. This chain uses TRBV10-3 with TRBJ2-7; no firm D call. V was pared by 0 bases and J by 6 bases, with 6 bases between. The CDR3 contains 12 residues. In germline, CDR1 is ENHRY, CDR2 SYGVKD. The CDR3 region has the DNA TGTGCCATCAGTGAGTCGTGGGTCGAGCAGTACTTC. This sequence encodes CAISESWVEQYF.

The V gene is TRBV4-1, the J gene TRBJ1-5; D unresolved. Trimming shortened V by 0 bases and J by 2 bases, and 11 bases separated the two germline ends. The CDR3 loop spans 16 amino acids. CDR1 MGHRA and CDR2 YSYEKL come from the germline V gene. The CDR3 is CASSQDWKARNQPQHF. The DNA of the CDR3 is TGCGCCAGCAGCCAAGACTGGAAGGCGCGCAATCAGCCCCAGCATTTT.

This clonotype was picked up many times. V usage is TRBV11-1 and J usage is TRBJ2-7, with 9 bases fitting TRBD2. Unmatched junction bases numbered 3, after V lost 5 bases and J lost 4 bases. Per the germline V gene, CDR1 is SGHAT and CDR2 is FQDESV (reference sequence). The CDR3 is 13 amino acids. In DNA, the CDR3 is TGTGCCAGCAGCCCGACTAGCGGATACGAGCAGTACTTC. Translating gives CASSPTSGYEQYF.